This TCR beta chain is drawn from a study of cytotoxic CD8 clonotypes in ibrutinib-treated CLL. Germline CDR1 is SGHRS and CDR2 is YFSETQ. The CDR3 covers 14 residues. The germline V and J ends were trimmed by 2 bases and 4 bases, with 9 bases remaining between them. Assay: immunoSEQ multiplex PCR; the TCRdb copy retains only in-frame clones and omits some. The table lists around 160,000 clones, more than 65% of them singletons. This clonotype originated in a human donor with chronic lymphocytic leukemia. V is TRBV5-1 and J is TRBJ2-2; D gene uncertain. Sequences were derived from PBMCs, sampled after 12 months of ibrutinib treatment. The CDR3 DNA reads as TGCGCCAGCAGCTTAGACCCCAGCACCGGGGAGCTGTTTTTT. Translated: CASSLDPSTGELFF.